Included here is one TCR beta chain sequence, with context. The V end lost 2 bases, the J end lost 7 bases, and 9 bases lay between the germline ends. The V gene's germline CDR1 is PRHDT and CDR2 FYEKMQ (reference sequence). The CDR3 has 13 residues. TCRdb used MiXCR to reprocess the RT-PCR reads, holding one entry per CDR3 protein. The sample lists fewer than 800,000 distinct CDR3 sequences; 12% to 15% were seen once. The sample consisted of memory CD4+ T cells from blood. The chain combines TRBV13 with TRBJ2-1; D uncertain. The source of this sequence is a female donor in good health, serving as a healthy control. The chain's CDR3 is CASSLRPGNEQFF. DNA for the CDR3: TGTGCCAGCAGCTTAAGACCCGGGAATGAGCAGTTCTTC.